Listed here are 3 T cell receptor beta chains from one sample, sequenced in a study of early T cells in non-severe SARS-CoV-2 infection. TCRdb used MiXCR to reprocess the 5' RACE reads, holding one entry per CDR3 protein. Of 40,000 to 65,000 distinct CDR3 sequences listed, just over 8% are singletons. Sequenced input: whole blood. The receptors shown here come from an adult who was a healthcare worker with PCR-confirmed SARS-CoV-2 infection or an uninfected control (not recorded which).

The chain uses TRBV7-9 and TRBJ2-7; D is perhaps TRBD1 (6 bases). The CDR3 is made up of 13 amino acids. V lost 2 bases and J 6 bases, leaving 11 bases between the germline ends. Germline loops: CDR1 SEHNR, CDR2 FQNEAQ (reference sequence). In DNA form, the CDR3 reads TGTGCCAGCAGCTTATCGGTGGGGGCCGAGCAGTACTTC. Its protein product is CASSLSVGAEQYF.

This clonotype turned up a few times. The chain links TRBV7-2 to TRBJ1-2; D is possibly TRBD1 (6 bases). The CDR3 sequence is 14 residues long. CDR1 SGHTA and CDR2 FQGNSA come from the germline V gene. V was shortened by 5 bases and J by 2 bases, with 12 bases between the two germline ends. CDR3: CASSQGRGNYGYTF. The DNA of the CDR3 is TGTGCCAGCAGCCAAGGCAGGGGCAACTATGGCTACACCTTC.

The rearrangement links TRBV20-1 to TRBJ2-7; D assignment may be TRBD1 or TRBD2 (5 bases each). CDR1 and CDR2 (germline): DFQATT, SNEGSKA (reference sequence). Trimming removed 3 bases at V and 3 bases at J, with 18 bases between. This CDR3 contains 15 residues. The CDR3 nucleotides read TGCAGTGCTAGGTCCGGCCAGGGAGAAAGCTACGAGCAGTACTTC. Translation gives CSARSGQGESYEQYF.